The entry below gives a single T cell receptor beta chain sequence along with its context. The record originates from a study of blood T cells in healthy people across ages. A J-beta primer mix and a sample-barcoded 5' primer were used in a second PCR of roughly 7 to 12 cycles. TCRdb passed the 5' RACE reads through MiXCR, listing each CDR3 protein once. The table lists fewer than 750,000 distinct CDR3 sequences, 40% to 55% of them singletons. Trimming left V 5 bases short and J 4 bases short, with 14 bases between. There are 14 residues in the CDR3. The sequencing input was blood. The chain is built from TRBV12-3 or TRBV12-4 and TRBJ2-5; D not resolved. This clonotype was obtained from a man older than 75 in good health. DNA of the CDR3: TGTGCCAGCAGTACCTACTCCAATGGAGAGACCCAGTACTTC. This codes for CASSTYSNGETQYF.